This T cell receptor beta chain derives from a study of sequential checkpoint blockade in melanoma. The CDR3 is made up of 15 amino acids. Germline assignment: CDR1 MNHNS and CDR2 SASEGT. The trim removed 3 bases at V and 6 bases at J, leaving 5 bases unmatched. Treatment denoted: randomized to nivolumab then ipilimumab (arm A) or the reverse (arm B). Patients had received no earlier DNA-damaging chemotherapy. The table came from immunoSEQ multiplex PCR; TCRdb's copy has only in-frame clones and leaves some out. Of 9,500 to 15,000 clones listed, 70% to 85% are singletons. V gene TRBV6-1 combines with J gene TRBJ2-3; 11 nucleotides agree with TRBD2. The receptor was isolated from a human donor with melanoma. The source material was CD8+ T cells sorted from blood (inferred from file names), sampled from a patient given nivolumab and ipilimumab in sequence. DNA of the CDR3: TGTGCCAGCAGTGACTTAGCGGGGGGGCCGGATACGCAGTATTTT. Its protein product is CASSDLAGGPDTQYF.